The clone carrying this TCR beta chain occurred once. Its antigen is unknown. Method: immunoSEQ multiplex PCR; TCRdb's copy keeps in-frame clones and lacks some. This sample has 400,000 to 450,000 clones, with 75% to 95% found just once. This entry comes from a study of Ad26.COV2.S vaccination and SARS-CoV-2 variants. Across the whole study: The authors gave Ad26.COV2.S intramuscularly, either once or twice 56 days apart.

Study results and limitations: Vaccine recipients had higher spike-specific TCR breadth than placebo recipients.

Indicated treatment: over 15 received Ad26.COV2.S at low or high dose, single or two shots; a few received placebo; per-sample allocation not given. Sampling took place 63 days after the first vaccine or placebo injection. Trimming removed 2 bases from V and 1 base from J, with 8 bases in between. The CDR3 spans 14 residues. Germline CDR1 reads MNHEY; CDR2 reads SVGEGT. The sequence was obtained from a person between 18 and 59 years old who received the Ad26.COV2.S COVID-19 vaccine or a placebo. This sample comprised peripheral blood, obtained in a trial of Ad26.COV2.S vaccine versus placebo. The gene calls are TRBV6-2 or TRBV6-3 and TRBJ1-1; the D is unclear. The CDR3 coding sequence is TGTGCCAGCAGTTACCTTGGGGAGAACACTGAAGCTTTCTTT. Amino acid sequence: CASSYLGENTEAFF.